The clone carrying this T cell receptor beta chain occurred many times. Time point specified: sample taken at primary tumor resection. Whole RNA was taken from tumor, nontumor lung or frozen PBMC; it was then sequenced unsorted. Untreated early-stage non-small cell lung cancer patients, roughly 72 in total, were the donors. Every individual TCR cDNA molecule carried its own unique molecular identifier, which allowed correction of PCR and sequencing errors. In TCRdb, the 5' RACE reads were re-called with MiXCR into one record per CDR3 protein. The sample gives about 10,000 distinct CDR3 sequences, roughly 4.2% of which show up once; approximately 7.5% is in the top ten. The V end was cut by 5 bases, the J end by 4 bases, with 15 bases between. Per the germline V gene, CDR1 is PRHDT and CDR2 is FYEKMQ (reference sequence). The CDR3 is 14 amino acids. This specimen comes from a study of spatial heterogeneity in lung cancer. Study background: Detection of beta-chain sequences consistently exceeded that of alpha-chain sequences. Averaged across combinations, each unique TCR and UMI pairing appeared more than ten times in raw reads, which were uncorrected.

This TCR derives from a male donor with early-stage non-small cell lung cancer. The sequences come from normal lung tissue next to the tumor, collected at surgery. The chain combines TRBV13 with TRBJ2-7; D may match TRBD1 or TRBD2 (5 bases each). CDR3 coding DNA: TGTGCCAGCAGCAGCCGGGACGCCCTATACGAGCAGTACTTC. It is translated as CASSSRDALYEQYF.